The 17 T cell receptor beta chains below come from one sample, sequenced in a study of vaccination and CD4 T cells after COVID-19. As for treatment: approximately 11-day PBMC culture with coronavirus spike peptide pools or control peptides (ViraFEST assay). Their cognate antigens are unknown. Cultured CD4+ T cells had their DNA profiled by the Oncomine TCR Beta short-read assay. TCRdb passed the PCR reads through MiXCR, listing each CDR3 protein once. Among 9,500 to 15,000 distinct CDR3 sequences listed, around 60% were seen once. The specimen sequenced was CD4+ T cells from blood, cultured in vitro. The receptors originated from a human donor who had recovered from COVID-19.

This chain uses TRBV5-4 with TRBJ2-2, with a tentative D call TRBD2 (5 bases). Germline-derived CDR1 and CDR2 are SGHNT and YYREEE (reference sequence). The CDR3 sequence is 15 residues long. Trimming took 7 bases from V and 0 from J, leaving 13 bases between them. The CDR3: CASSNTGTNTGELFF. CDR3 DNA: TGTGCCAGCTCGAATACGGGGACGAACACCGGGGAGCTGTTTTTT. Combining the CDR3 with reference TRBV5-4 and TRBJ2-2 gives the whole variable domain ETGVTQSPTHLIKTRGQQVTLRCSSQSGHNTVSWYQQALGQGPQFIFQYYREEENGRGNFPPRFSGLQFPNYSSELNVNALELDDSALYLCASSNTGTNTGELFFGEGSRLTVL.

The DNA of the CDR3 is TGCAGTATTGCGAAAAGCTCCTACGAGCAGTACTTC. Amino acids: CSIAKSSYEQYF. The chain combines TRBV20-1 with TRBJ2-7; D not certain. Trimming took 8 bases from V and 0 from J, leaving 11 bases between them. CDR3 size: 12 residues. The germline CDR1 and CDR2 sequences are DFQATT and SNEGSKA (reference sequence).

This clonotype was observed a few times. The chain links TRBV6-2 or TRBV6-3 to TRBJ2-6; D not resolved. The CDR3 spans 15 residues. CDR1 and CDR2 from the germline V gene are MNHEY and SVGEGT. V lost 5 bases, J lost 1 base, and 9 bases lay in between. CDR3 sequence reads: CASSRALSGANVLTF. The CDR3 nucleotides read TGTGCCAGCAGTAGGGCCTTGTCTGGGGCCAACGTCCTGACTTTC.

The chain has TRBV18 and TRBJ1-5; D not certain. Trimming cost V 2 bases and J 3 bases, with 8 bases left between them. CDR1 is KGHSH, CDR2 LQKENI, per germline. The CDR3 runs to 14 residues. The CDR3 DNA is TGTGCCAGCTCACCATCTGGGCCCAATCAGCCCCAGCATTTT. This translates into CASSPSGPNQPQHF.

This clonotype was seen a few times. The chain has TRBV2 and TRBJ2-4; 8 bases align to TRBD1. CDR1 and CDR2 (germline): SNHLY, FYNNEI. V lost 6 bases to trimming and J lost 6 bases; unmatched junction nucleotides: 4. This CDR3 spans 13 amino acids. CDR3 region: CASRGDRGNIQYF. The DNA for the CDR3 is TGTGCCAGCAGGGGTGACAGGGGAAACATTCAGTACTTC.

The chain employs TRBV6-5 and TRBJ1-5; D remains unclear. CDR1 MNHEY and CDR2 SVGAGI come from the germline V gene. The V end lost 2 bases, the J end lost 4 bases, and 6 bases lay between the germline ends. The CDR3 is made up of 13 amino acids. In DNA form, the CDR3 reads TGTGCCAGCAGTTACAAAATTAATCAGCCCCAGCATTTT. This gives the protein CASSYKINQPQHF.

Written as DNA, the CDR3 is TGTGCCAGCAGCGTAGGGGGGACAGACGAGGCTTTCTTT. It specifies CASSVGGTDEAFF. The gene calls are TRBV9 and TRBJ1-1; 7 bases fit TRBD1. The CDR3 contains 13 residues. V lost 0 bases and J lost 11; bases outside the gene matches: 7. Germline V gene lookup returns CDR1 SGDLS and CDR2 YYNGEE. Supplemented by reference TRBV9 and TRBJ1-1, the full variable domain reads DSGVTQTPKHLITATGQRVTLRCSPRSGDLSVYWYQQSLDQGLQFLIQYYNGEERAKGNILERFSAQQFPDLHSELNLSSLELGDSALYFCASSVGGTDEAFFGQGTRLTVV.

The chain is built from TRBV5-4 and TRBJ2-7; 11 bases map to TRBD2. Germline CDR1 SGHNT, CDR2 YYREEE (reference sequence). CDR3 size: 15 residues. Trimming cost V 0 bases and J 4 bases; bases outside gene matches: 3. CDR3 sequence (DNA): TGTGCCAGCAGCTTGGCGGGACTAGCGGAGTACGAGCAGTACTTC. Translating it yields CASSLAGLAEYEQYF. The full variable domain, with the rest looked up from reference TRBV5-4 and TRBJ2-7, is ETGVTQSPTHLIKTRGQQVTLRCSSQSGHNTVSWYQQALGQGPQFIFQYYREEENGRGNFPPRFSGLQFPNYSSELNVNALELDDSALYLCASSLAGLAEYEQYFGPGTRLTVT.

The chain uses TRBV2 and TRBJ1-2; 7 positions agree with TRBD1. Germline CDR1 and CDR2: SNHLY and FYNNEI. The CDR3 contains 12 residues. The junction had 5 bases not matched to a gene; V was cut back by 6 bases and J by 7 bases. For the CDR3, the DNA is TGTGCCAGCAGCACAGGGGCCCCTGGCTACACCTTC. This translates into CASSTGAPGYTF.

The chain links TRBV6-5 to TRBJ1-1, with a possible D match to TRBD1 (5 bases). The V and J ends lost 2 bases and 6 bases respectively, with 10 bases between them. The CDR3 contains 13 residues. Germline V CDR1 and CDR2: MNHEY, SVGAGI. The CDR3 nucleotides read TGTGCCAGCAGTTACCAGGGCTCGGCTGAAGCTTTCTTT. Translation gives CASSYQGSAEAFF.

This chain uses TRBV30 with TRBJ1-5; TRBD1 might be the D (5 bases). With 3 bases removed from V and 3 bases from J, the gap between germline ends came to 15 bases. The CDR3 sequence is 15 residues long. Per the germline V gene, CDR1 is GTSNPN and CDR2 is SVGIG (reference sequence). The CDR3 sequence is CAWRAGTVDNQPQHF. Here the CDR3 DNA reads TGTGCCTGGAGGGCCGGGACGGTCGACAATCAGCCCCAGCATTTT. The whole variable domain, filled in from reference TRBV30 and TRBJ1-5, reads SQTIHQWPATLVQPVGSPLSLECTVEGTSNPNLYWYRQAAGRGLQLLFYSVGIGQISSEVPQNLSASRPQDRQFILSSKKLLLSDSGFYLCAWRAGTVDNQPQHFGDGTRLSIL.

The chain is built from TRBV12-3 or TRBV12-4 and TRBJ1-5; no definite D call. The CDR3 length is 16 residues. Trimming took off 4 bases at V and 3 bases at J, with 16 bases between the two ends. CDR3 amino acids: CASSSHGGRHNQPQHF. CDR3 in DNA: TGTGCCAGCAGTTCCCACGGCGGCAGACACAATCAGCCCCAGCATTTT.

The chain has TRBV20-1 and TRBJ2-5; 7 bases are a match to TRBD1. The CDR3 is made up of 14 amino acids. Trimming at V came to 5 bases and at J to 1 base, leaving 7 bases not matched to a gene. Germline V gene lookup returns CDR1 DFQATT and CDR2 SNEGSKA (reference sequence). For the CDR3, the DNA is TGCAGTGCTCGAATAGGGACAGTCCAAGAGACCCAGTACTTC. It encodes CSARIGTVQETQYF.

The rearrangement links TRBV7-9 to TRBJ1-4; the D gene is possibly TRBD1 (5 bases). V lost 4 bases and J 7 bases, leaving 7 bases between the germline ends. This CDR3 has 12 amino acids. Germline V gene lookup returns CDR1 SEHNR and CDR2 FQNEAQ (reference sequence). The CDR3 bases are TGTGCCAGCAGCTCTGACAGTGAAAAACTGTTTTTT. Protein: CASSSDSEKLFF.

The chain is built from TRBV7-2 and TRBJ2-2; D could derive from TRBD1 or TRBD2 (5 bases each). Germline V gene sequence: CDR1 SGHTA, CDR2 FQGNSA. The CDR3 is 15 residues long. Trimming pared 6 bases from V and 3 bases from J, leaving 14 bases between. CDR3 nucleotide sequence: TGTGCCAGCAGTGAGGGGCAGGCATACACCGGGGAGCTGTTTTTT. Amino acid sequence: CASSEGQAYTGELFF.

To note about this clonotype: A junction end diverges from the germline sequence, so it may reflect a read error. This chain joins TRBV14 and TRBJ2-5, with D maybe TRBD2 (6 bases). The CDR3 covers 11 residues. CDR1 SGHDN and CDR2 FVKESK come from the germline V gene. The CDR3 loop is CASSPGETPYF. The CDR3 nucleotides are TGTGCCAGCAGCCCGGGGGAGACCCCGTACTTC.

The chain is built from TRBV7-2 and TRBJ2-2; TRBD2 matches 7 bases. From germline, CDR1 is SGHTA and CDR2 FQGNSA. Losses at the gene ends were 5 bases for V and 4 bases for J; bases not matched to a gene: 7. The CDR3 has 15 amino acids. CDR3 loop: CASSPASGGTGELFF. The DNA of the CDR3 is TGTGCCAGCAGCCCCGCTAGCGGAGGCACCGGGGAGCTGTTTTTT.